This entry lists 5 T cell receptor beta chains sequenced from one sample in a study of shared clonotypes between healthy human individuals. The table came from immunoSEQ multiplex PCR; TCRdb's copy has only in-frame clones and leaves some out. The sample yields around 500,000 clones, over 70% seen once. What was sequenced was PBMCs. The receptors here all came from a woman aged 40 to 50 in good health. Some clones in this sample may be carry-over from other donors' samples.

As concerns this clone: A far larger clone is only one base removed, so a read error is likely. The sample carries other DNA sequences with the same CDR3. The genes are TRBV7-9 and TRBJ2-7; 8 nucleotides match TRBD2. CDR1 is SEHNR, CDR2 FQNEAQ, per germline (reference sequence). This CDR3 is built from 12 residues. The CDR3 loop is CASSPSGLGPYF. In DNA form, the CDR3 reads TGTGCCAGCAGCCCCTCGGGACTAGGTCCGTACTTT.

The chain links TRBV28 to TRBJ2-2, with D tentatively TRBD1 (5 bases). This CDR3 is built from 12 residues. Germline V gene data show CDR1 as MDHEN and CDR2 as SYDVKM. Trimming shortened V by 6 bases and J by 8 bases, and 10 bases separated the two germline ends. CDR3 in DNA: TGTGCCAGCAGATACAGGACGGGGGAGCTGTTTTTT. This encodes CASRYRTGELFF.

In regard to this clone: This likely traces to a read error, being one base from a far larger clone. This chain connects TRBV15 to TRBJ2-5, with D unresolved. CDR1 and CDR2 from the germline V gene are LNHNV and YYDKDF (reference sequence). Deletions cut 2 bases from V and 6 bases from J, with 16 bases between. The length of the CDR3 is 15 residues. The CDR3 region is CATSRTRPEAQTQYF. CDR3 sequence (DNA): TGTGCCACCAGCAGAACCAGGCCAGAGGCGCAGACCCAGTACTTC.

In this sample, this clone turned up once. The chain links TRBV6-5 to TRBJ2-7; tentatively, D is TRBD2 (5 bases). V was cut by 10 bases and J by 2 bases, with 15 bases left in between. CDR1 and CDR2 from the germline V gene are MNHEY and SVGAGI. There are 13 residues in the CDR3. CDR3 nucleotide sequence: TGTGCCACTCGGCCGGGGTTGACCTACGAGCAGTACTTC. It encodes CATRPGLTYEQYF.

This chain uses TRBV19 with TRBJ2-2; D is possibly TRBD2 (5 bases). V lost 5 bases, J lost 1 base, and 11 bases lay in between. Germline V gene lookup returns CDR1 LNHDA and CDR2 SQIVND (reference sequence). The CDR3 length is 15 residues. CDR3: CASSVPGKNTGELFF. DNA for the CDR3: TGTGCCAGTAGTGTCCCGGGGAAGAACACCGGGGAGCTGTTTTTT.